This TCR beta chain was found in a study of CXCR3-negative and CXCR3-positive naive CD8 T cells. Turning to the study itself: Sequencing gave about 150 million TRB reads overall, about 1.5 +/- 0.3 million per library.

As concerns this clonotype: Its specificity is unknown.

General observations from the study: Naive CXCR3-positive and CXCR3-negative cells shared similar TRBV-TRBJ usage, unlike memory cells. Against CXCR3-negative naive cells, CXCR3-positive naive cells showed more hydrophobic TRB CDR3s.

Naive CD8+ T cells showed a CD45RO-CCR7+CD27+CD95- phenotype. All TRB cDNA libraries came from 5' RACE performed with UMI labels. TCRdb re-called the 5' RACE reads, yielding one record per CDR3 amino acid sequence without DNA. The listing contains approximately 100,000 distinct CDR3 sequences. This CDR3 spans 15 amino acids. The germline CDR1 and CDR2 sequences are MGHRA and YSYEKL. The chain is built from TRBV4-1 and TRBJ2-2; no DNA is available, so the TRBD1 call from TCRdb remains unchecked. The specimen sequenced was naive CXCR3+ CD8+ T cells from blood. Stated subset: CD45RO-CCR7+CD27+CD95- naive CD8+ T cells expressing CXCR3 (TNR3+). The receptor was derived from a human donor in good health. Some clones in this sample may be carry-over from other donors' samples. The CDR3: CASSQWDRGTGELFF.